This TCR beta chain is from a study of blood T cell repertoires in COVID-19. Trimming took off 5 bases at V and 4 bases at J, with 9 bases between the two ends. The CDR3 spans 13 residues. Germline V gene data show CDR1 as SGHAT and CDR2 as FQNNGV. Authors' methods: Estimated nucleated cell counts came from reference gene primer amplification. Here immunoSEQ multiplex PCR was the method, and the copy in TCRdb shows in-frame clones only, minus some. That table furnishes V, J and clone size, whereas the DNA furnished D and trimming. The repertoire holds 250,000 or so clones, with about four fifths as singletons.

The sequenced sample was peripheral blood. The chain employs TRBV11-2 and TRBJ1-5; D may be TRBD1 (6 bases). This clonotype was sampled from a young man who had recovered from COVID-19. CDR3 nucleotide sequence: TGTGCCAGCAGCATTGACAGGAATCAGCCCCAGCATTTT. This sequence encodes CASSIDRNQPQHF.